A single sample is the source of the 5 T cell receptor beta chains below, sequenced in a study of blood T cell repertoires in COVID-19. Assay used: immunoSEQ multiplex PCR; TCRdb lists only in-frame clones, some missing. The data contain under 150,000 clones, nearly 90% of them seen just once; the ten biggest clones take up 7.5% to 9.5%. The sequenced material came from peripheral blood. Every receptor here comes from a woman in her 70s who had recovered from COVID-19.

The V gene is TRBV7-2, the J gene TRBJ1-2; 7 bases align to TRBD1. CDR1 is SGHTA, CDR2 FQGNSA, per germline. V lost 4 bases and J lost 4; bases outside the gene matches: 3. This CDR3 spans 13 amino acids. In DNA, the CDR3 is TGTGCCAGCAGCTCCCGGGACAGCTATGGCTACACCTTC. It yields the protein CASSSRDSYGYTF.

The rearrangement uses TRBV24-1 and TRBJ2-5; TRBD2 matches at 7 bases. CDR1 and CDR2 from the germline V gene are KGHDR and SFDVKD. The CDR3 sequence is 12 residues long. J was trimmed by 5 bases and V by 10 bases; bases with no gene match: 6. For the CDR3, the DNA is TGTGCCACGCGCGGGAGTGGGGAGACCCAGTACTTC. It specifies CATRGSGETQYF.

The chain couples TRBV28 to TRBJ1-2, with a weak D call TRBD1 (6 bases). There are 14 residues in the CDR3. V lost 6 bases, J lost 6 bases, and 17 bases lay in between. The germline CDR1 and CDR2 sequences are MDHEN and SYDVKM. The CDR3: CASSTPDSRNGYTF. The CDR3, as DNA: TGTGCCAGCAGCACCCCGGACAGTCGGAATGGCTACACCTTC.

CDR3 amino acids: CASSHQREGPNEQYF. The CDR3 DNA is TGCGCCAGCAGCCACCAGCGGGAGGGCCCGAACGAGCAGTACTTC. This chain joins TRBV4-3 and TRBJ2-7; 10 nucleotides line up with TRBD2. Germline CDR1 is LGHNA and CDR2 is YSLEER. Germline trimming cut 3 bases from V and 5 bases from J; bases unmatched to any gene: 7. This CDR3 is 15 amino acids long.

On this clone: Different DNA sequences within this sample yield the same CDR3. The V call is TRBV18, the J call TRBJ1-5; 8 positions match TRBD1. Germline assignment: CDR1 KGHSH and CDR2 LQKENI. CDR3 size: 15 residues. Trimming at V came to 6 bases and at J to 2 bases, leaving 6 bases not matched to a gene. CDR3 in DNA: TGTGCCAGCTCGCCAGGGGGCGTTGGCAATCAGCCCCAGCATTTT. Residues: CASSPGGVGNQPQHF.